This T cell receptor beta chain derives from a study of T-cell reconstitution after alpha-beta-depleted transplantation in children. TCRbeta library preparation incorporated unique molecular identifiers. TCRdb ran MiXCR on the PCR reads and lists one entry per CDR3 protein. The repertoire has about 480,000 distinct CDR3 sequences, around 13% of them found once; the top ten carry around 6%. Germline V lookup: CDR1 ENHRY, CDR2 SYGVKD. Trimming removed 2 bases from V and 0 bases from J; junction bases left unmatched: 3. This CDR3 contains 15 residues. The sample holds a few counts of this clonotype. The V and J genes are TRBV10-3 and TRBJ1-1; 7 bases align to TRBD1. The origin of this receptor is a human donor who donated a stem cell graft to a child with combined immunodeficiency. The sample here was PBMCs from the stem cell graft donor, taken from the stem cell graft. The CDR3 spells CAISEDRAMNTEAFF. The DNA of the CDR3 is TGTGCCATCAGTGAGGACAGGGCTATGAACACTGAAGCTTTCTTT.